Listed below are T cell receptor beta chains from one sample, sequenced in a study of T cells after yellow fever vaccination. Using its own MiXCR run on the 5' RACE reads, TCRdb lists one record per CDR3 protein. The table lists tens of thousands of distinct CDR3 sequences, approximately 6.1% of them singletons, with 31% in the top ten. Sample: PBMCs, either bulk or a sorted T-cell subset (CD4+, CD8+, memory, or dextramer-sorted; not recorded which), taken on the day of the yellow fever booster vaccination. These receptor sequences come from a man aged 18 to 30 who received the YFV17D yellow fever vaccine. Both conserved end residues are part of each CDR3. A D gene is named only where the DNA matches it firmly. Only part of the rows carry a size: once, few, many, or a class if the clone is expanded.

J gene	V gene	clone size	D gene	CDR3 protein	CDR3 DNA
TRBJ2-1	TRBV12-3/TRBV12-4	few	TRBD2	CASSFRGERRNEQFF	TGTGCCAGCAGTTTTCGGGGGGAGCGGAGGAATGAGCAGTTCTTC
TRBJ2-2	TRBV10-3	many	NA	CAISDQQGTAGELFF	TGTGCCATCAGTGATCAACAGGGAACGGCCGGGGAGCTGTTTTTT
TRBJ2-2	TRBV29-1	many	TRBD1	CSGERQGVENTGELFF	TGCAGCGGAGAAAGACAGGGGGTTGAGAACACCGGGGAGCTGTTTTTT
TRBJ2-5	TRBV7-2	many	TRBD2	CASSLFLAGGRETQYF	TGTGCCAGCAGCTTATTTCTAGCGGGGGGCCGGGAGACCCAGTACTTC
TRBJ2-4	TRBV6-5	many	NA	CASSPGAGYIQYF	TGTGCCTCCTCTCCCGGGGCAGGCTACATTCAGTACTTC
TRBJ2-5	TRBV4-2	NA	TRBD2	CASSYSGGVTQYF	TGTGCCAGCAGTTACAGCGGGGGGGTGACCCAGTACTTC
TRBJ2-1	TRBV4-1	few	NA	CASTPPAGTEHNEQFF	TGCGCCAGCACCCCCCCCGCGGGGACCGAGCACAATGAGCAGTTCTTC
TRBJ1-1	TRBV5-1	many	NA	CASSLRYYGRQTGHTEAFF	TGCGCCAGCAGCTTGCGGTATTATGGGCGTCAAACAGGGCACACTGAAGCTTTCTTT
TRBJ2-1	TRBV28	many	NA	CASSPTDWILNNEQFF	TGTGCCAGCAGTCCCACCGACTGGATCCTCAACAATGAGCAGTTCTTC
TRBJ2-3	TRBV5-1	few	NA	CASSKGERTDTQYF	TGCGCCAGCAGCAAGGGTGAAAGAACAGATACGCAGTATTTT
TRBJ2-1	TRBV7-9	many	TRBD2	CASSPGGAPLNEQFF	TGTGCCAGCAGCCCGGGGGGGGCCCCTCTCAATGAGCAGTTCTTC
TRBJ1-6	TRBV7-2	few	TRBD1	CASSFLGQGGVENSPLHF	TGTGCCAGCAGCTTCCTCGGACAGGGAGGGGTGGAGAATTCACCCCTCCACTTT
TRBJ2-1	TRBV10-1	many	NA	CASSDSPGVAEQFF	TGCGCCAGCAGTGATTCCCCGGGGGTTGCTGAGCAGTTCTTC
TRBJ2-2	TRBV20-1	many	TRBD1	CSASGTANTGELFF	TGCAGTGCTTCCGGGACAGCGAACACCGGGGAGCTGTTTTTT
TRBJ2-7	TRBV3-1	few	NA	CASSHHPTGPGYEQYF	TGTGCCAGCAGCCATCACCCCACGGGCCCGGGCTACGAGCAGTACTTC
TRBJ2-1	TRBV4-1	NA	TRBD2	CASSPAGGASYNEQFF	TGCGCCAGCAGCCCGGCCGGGGGGGCCTCCTACAATGAGCAGTTCTTC
TRBJ1-1	TRBV4-3	NA	NA	CASSLDSWQERSNSTEAFF	TGCGCCAGCAGCCTTGACTCGTGGCAGGAGAGGTCTAACAGCACTGAAGCTTTCTTT
TRBJ1-1	TRBV7-9	NA	NA	CASSFLEGGGTEAFF	TGTGCCAGCAGCTTCTTGGAGGGTGGGGGAACTGAAGCTTTCTTT
TRBJ1-1	TRBV27	many	NA	CASSPQENTEAFF	TGTGCCAGCAGCCCCCAGGAGAACACTGAAGCTTTCTTT
TRBJ2-3	TRBV5-5	few	NA	CASSRGGSTDTQYF	TGTGCCAGCAGCCGGGGTGGGAGCACAGATACGCAGTATTTT
TRBJ1-5	TRBV5-1	few	NA	CASSLAQGGQPQHF	TGCGCCAGCAGCTTGGCGCAGGGAGGTCAGCCCCAGCATTTT
TRBJ2-5	TRBV5-6	many	TRBD2	CASRRLAGKGETQYF	TGTGCCAGCAGAAGACTAGCGGGGAAAGGGGAGACCCAGTACTTC
TRBJ2-3	TRBV6-1	NA	TRBD1	CASSPRTGPTDTQYF	TGTGCCAGCAGCCCGCGGACAGGACCTACAGATACGCAGTATTTT
TRBJ1-5	TRBV27	few	NA	CASSFTGGGQPQHF	TGTGCCAGCAGTTTCACAGGAGGAGGACAGCCCCAGCATTTT
TRBJ2-3	TRBV24-1	many	NA	CATSDLPDGPGPDTQYF	TGTGCCACCAGTGATTTGCCCGACGGTCCGGGGCCCGATACGCAGTATTTT
TRBJ2-1	TRBV7-8	NA	NA	CASSLYRAGEQFF	TGTGCCAGCAGCTTATACAGGGCAGGCGAGCAGTTCTTC
TRBJ2-3	TRBV12-3/TRBV12-4	many	TRBD1	CASRTTGTTDTQYF	TGTGCCAGCAGGACGACAGGGACCACAGATACGCAGTATTTT
TRBJ2-5	TRBV27	NA	NA	CASSSTDGETQYF	TGTGCCAGCAGTTCCACCGACGGTGAGACCCAGTACTTC
TRBJ2-6	TRBV7-9	NA	NA	CASSPTGGGANVLTF	TGTGCCAGCAGCCCGACAGGAGGGGGGGCCAACGTCCTGACTTTC
TRBJ1-5	TRBV21-1	NA	NA	CASSKVPDGQGVPRGNQPQHF	TGTGCCAGCAGCAAAGTCCCCGACGGGCAGGGGGTTCCTAGGGGGAATCAGCCCCAGCATTTT
TRBJ1-1	TRBV7-9	many	NA	CASSLDVVLTEAFF	TGTGCCAGCAGCTTAGACGTCGTGTTGACTGAAGCTTTCTTT